This T cell receptor beta chain appears in the sequencing data of a study of OX40 agonist ivuxolimab in advanced cancers. Generated by immunoSEQ multiplex PCR, the TCRdb table keeps only in-frame clones and is missing some. The sample includes tens of thousands of clones, 65% to 90% of them seen just once. V trimming: 2 bases; J trimming: 9 bases; junction bases outside the gene matches: 10. The CDR3 is 15 residues long. Per germline, CDR1 MNHNS and CDR2 SASEGT. The genes are TRBV6-1 and TRBJ1-5; 7 bases map to TRBD1. The material sequenced was CD4+ or CD8+ T cells sorted from blood, taken in a trial of the OX40 agonist ivuxolimab. The TCR sequence derives from an adult with an advanced solid tumor such as melanoma, head and neck, liver or kidney cancer. Here the CDR3 reads CASSESDRVEVPQHF. The CDR3 DNA is TGTGCCAGCAGTGAAAGCGACAGGGTCGAAGTGCCCCAGCATTTT.